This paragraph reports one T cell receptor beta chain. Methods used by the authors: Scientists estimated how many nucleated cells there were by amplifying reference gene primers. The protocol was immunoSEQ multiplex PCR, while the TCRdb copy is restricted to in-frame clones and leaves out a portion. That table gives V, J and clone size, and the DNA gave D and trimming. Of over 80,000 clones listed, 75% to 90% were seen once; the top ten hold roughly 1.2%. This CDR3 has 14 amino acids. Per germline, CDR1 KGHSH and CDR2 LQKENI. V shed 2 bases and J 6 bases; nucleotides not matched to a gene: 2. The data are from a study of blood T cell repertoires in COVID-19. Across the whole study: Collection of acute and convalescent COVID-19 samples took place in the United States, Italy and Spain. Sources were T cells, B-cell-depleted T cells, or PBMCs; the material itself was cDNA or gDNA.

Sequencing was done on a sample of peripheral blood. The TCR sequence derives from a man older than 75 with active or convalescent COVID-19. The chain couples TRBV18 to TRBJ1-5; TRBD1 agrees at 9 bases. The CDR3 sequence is CASSPGTGSQPQHF. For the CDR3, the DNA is TGTGCCAGCTCACCAGGGACAGGGAGTCAGCCCCAGCATTTT.